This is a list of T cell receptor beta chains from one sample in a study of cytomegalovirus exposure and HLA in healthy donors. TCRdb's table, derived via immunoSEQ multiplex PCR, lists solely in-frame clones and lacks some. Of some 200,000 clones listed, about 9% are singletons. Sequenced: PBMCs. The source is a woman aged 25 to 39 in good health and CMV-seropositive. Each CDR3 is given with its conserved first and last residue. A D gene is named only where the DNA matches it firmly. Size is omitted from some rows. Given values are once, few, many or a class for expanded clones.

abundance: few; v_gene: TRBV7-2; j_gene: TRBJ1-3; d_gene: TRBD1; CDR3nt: TGTGCCAGCAGCGCCCAGACAGGGCGAGTCGGAAACACCATATATTTT; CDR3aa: CASSAQTGRVGNTIYF
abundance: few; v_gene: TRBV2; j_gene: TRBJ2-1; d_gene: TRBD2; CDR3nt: TGTGCCAGCAAAAGCAGGACTAGTTGGTCCAATGAGCAGTTCTTC; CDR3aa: CASKSRTSWSNEQFF
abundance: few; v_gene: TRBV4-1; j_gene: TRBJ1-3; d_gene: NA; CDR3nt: TGCGCCAGCAGCCAAGAGGACAGCCGCTCTGGAAACACCATATATTTT; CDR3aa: CASSQEDSRSGNTIYF
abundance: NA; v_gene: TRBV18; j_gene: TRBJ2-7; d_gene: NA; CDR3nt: TGTGCCAGCACCCCCGGCAGGGAAAAGAACGAGCAGTACTTC; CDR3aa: CASTPGREKNEQYF
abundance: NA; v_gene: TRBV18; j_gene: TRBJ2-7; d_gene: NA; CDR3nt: TGTGCCAGCTCAAAGGTTGGAGACTACTACGAGCAGTACTTC; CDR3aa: CASSKVGDYYEQYF
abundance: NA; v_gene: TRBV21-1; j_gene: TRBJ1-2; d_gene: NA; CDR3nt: TGTGCCAGCAGCAAGGTACATCCAGGGGGCCGCTATGGCTACACCTTC; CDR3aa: CASSKVHPGGRYGYTF
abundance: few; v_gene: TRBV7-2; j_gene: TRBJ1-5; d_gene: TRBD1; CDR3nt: TGTGCCAGCAGCAGAGGACAGGGGCGCAATCAGCCCCAGCATTTT; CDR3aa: CASSRGQGRNQPQHF
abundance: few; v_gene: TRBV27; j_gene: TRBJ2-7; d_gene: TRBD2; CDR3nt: TGTGCCAGCAGTTTATCGGGGACTAGCGTACGCTACGAGCAGTACTTC; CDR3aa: CASSLSGTSVRYEQYF
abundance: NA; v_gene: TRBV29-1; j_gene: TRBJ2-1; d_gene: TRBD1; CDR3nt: TGCAGCGTTAAGGACCGGGACAGACCCTACAATGAGCAGTTCTTC; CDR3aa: CSVKDRDRPYNEQFF
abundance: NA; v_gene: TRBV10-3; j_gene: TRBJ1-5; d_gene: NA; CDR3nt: TGTGCCATCACACCGGACAGCAATAGCAATCAGCCCCAGCATTTT; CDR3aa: CAITPDSNSNQPQHF
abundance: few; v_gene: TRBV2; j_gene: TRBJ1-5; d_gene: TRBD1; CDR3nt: TGTGCCAGCCGGGACAGCCAGAATCAGCCCCAGCATTTT; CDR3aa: CASRDSQNQPQHF
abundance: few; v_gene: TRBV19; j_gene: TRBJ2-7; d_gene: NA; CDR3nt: TGTGCCAGTAGTTTACAGGGTTCCTACGAGCAGTACTTC; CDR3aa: CASSLQGSYEQYF
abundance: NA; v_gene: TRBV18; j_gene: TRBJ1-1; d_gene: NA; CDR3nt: TGTGCCAGCTCACCGCCAGGGAACACTGAAGCTTTCTTT; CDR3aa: CASSPPGNTEAFF
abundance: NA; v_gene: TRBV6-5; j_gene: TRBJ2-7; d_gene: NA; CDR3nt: TGTGCCAGCAGTAGGGGACTTTACTACGAGCAGTACTTC; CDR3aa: CASSRGLYYEQYF
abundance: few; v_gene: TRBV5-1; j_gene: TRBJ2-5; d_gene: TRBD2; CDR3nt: TGCGCCAGCAGCTGGGGACTAGCGGGAGGGCCAGAGACCCAGTACTTC; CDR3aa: CASSWGLAGGPETQYF
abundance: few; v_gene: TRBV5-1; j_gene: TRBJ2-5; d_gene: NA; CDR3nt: TGCGCCAGCAGTTATGACTTGACAGCGGGCCACCAAGAGACCCAGTACTTC; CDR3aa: CASSYDLTAGHQETQYF
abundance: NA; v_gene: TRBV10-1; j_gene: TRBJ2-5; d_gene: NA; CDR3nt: TGCGCCAGCTCTGGCGGGGACAGTCTACAAGAGACCCAGTACTTC; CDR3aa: CASSGGDSLQETQYF
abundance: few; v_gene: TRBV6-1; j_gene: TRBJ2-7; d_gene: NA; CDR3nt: TGTGCTAGCGGAGGGAGCAACGAGCAGTACTTC; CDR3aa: CASGGSNEQYF
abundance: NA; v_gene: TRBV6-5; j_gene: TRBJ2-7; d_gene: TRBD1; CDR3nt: TGTGCCAGCAGGCCAACCGGGACAGGGGTTAACGAGCAGTACTTC; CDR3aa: CASRPTGTGVNEQYF
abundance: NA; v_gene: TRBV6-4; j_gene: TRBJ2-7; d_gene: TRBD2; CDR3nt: TGTGCCAGCATTAAGCGGGAAGGGAGCTCCTACGAGCAGTACTTC; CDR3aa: CASIKREGSSYEQYF
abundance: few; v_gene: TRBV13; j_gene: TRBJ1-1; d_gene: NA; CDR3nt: TGTGCCAGCAGCTTCAGGGTGAACACTGAAGCTTTCTTT; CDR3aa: CASSFRVNTEAFF
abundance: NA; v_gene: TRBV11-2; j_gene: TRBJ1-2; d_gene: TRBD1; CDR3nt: TGTGCCAGCAGCTTGGGGGACAGCTCAAACTATGGCTACACCTTC; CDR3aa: CASSLGDSSNYGYTF
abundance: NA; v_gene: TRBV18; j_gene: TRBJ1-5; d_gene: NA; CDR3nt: TGTGCCAGCTCACAGTCAGGTTCGGATCAGCCCCAGCATTTT; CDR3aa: CASSQSGSDQPQHF
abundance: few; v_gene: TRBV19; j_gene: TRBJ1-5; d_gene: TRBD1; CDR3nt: TGTGCCAGCTGGACAGGGCACAATCAGCCCCAGCATTTT; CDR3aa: CASWTGHNQPQHF
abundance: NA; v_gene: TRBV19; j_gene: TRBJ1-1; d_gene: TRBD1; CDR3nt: TGTGCCAGTAGTAACACAGGGGTGAACACTGAAGCTTTCTTT; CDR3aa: CASSNTGVNTEAFF
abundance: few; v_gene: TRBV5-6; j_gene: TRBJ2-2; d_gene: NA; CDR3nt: TGTGCCAGCAGCTTGGCCCAGGGCTGGGAGCTGTTTTTT; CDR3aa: CASSLAQGWELFF
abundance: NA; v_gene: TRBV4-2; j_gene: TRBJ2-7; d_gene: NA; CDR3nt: TGTGCCAGCAGCCAAGAAGTTGTGGGCTTATACCACGAGCAGTACTTC; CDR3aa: CASSQEVVGLYHEQYF
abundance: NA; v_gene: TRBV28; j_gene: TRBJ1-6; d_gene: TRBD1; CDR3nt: TGTGCCAGCAGTCGAGGGGGCTCACCCCTCCACTTT; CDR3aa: CASSRGGSPLHF
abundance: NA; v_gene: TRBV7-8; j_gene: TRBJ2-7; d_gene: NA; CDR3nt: TGTGCCAGCAGCTTAATGCGGCAGGGGATCTACGAGCAGTACTTC; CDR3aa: CASSLMRQGIYEQYF
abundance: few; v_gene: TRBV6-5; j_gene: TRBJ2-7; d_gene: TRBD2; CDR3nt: TGTGCCAGCAGTTACTCGCAGGGACTAGCGGGAGACGAGCAGTACTTC; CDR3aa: CASSYSQGLAGDEQYF
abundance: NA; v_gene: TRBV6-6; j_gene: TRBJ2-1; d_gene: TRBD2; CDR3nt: TGTGCCAGCAGGACTAGCGGGAGCTCCTACAATGAGCAGTTCTTC; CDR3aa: CASRTSGSSYNEQFF
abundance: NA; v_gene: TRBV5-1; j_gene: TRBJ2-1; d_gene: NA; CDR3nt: TGCGCCAGCAGCGCTGAGAGCTCCTACAATGAGCAGTTCTTC; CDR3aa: CASSAESSYNEQFF
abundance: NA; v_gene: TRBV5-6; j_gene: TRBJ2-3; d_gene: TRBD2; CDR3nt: TGTGCCAGCAGCCCCCGAAGGGCTAGCGGGGTGAGCGATACGCAGTATTTT; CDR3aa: CASSPRRASGVSDTQYF
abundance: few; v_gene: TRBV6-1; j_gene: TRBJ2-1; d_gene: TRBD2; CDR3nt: TGTGCCAGCAGTGAAGCGGTGTTTGCTAGCGGCAGCTCCTACAATGAGCAGTTCTTC; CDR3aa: CASSEAVFASGSSYNEQFF
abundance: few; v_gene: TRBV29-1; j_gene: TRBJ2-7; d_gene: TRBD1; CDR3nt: TGCAGCGTGGCCGGGACAGACCCTTACGAGCAGTACTTC; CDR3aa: CSVAGTDPYEQYF
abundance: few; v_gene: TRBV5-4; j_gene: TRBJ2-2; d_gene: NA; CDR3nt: TGTGCCAGCAGCTGGGGCCCGGGAGTGACCGGGGAGCTGTTTTTT; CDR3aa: CASSWGPGVTGELFF
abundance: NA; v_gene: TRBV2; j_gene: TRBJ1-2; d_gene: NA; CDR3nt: TGTGCCAGCATGGGCACCTTGGGCTATGGCTACACCTTC; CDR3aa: CASMGTLGYGYTF